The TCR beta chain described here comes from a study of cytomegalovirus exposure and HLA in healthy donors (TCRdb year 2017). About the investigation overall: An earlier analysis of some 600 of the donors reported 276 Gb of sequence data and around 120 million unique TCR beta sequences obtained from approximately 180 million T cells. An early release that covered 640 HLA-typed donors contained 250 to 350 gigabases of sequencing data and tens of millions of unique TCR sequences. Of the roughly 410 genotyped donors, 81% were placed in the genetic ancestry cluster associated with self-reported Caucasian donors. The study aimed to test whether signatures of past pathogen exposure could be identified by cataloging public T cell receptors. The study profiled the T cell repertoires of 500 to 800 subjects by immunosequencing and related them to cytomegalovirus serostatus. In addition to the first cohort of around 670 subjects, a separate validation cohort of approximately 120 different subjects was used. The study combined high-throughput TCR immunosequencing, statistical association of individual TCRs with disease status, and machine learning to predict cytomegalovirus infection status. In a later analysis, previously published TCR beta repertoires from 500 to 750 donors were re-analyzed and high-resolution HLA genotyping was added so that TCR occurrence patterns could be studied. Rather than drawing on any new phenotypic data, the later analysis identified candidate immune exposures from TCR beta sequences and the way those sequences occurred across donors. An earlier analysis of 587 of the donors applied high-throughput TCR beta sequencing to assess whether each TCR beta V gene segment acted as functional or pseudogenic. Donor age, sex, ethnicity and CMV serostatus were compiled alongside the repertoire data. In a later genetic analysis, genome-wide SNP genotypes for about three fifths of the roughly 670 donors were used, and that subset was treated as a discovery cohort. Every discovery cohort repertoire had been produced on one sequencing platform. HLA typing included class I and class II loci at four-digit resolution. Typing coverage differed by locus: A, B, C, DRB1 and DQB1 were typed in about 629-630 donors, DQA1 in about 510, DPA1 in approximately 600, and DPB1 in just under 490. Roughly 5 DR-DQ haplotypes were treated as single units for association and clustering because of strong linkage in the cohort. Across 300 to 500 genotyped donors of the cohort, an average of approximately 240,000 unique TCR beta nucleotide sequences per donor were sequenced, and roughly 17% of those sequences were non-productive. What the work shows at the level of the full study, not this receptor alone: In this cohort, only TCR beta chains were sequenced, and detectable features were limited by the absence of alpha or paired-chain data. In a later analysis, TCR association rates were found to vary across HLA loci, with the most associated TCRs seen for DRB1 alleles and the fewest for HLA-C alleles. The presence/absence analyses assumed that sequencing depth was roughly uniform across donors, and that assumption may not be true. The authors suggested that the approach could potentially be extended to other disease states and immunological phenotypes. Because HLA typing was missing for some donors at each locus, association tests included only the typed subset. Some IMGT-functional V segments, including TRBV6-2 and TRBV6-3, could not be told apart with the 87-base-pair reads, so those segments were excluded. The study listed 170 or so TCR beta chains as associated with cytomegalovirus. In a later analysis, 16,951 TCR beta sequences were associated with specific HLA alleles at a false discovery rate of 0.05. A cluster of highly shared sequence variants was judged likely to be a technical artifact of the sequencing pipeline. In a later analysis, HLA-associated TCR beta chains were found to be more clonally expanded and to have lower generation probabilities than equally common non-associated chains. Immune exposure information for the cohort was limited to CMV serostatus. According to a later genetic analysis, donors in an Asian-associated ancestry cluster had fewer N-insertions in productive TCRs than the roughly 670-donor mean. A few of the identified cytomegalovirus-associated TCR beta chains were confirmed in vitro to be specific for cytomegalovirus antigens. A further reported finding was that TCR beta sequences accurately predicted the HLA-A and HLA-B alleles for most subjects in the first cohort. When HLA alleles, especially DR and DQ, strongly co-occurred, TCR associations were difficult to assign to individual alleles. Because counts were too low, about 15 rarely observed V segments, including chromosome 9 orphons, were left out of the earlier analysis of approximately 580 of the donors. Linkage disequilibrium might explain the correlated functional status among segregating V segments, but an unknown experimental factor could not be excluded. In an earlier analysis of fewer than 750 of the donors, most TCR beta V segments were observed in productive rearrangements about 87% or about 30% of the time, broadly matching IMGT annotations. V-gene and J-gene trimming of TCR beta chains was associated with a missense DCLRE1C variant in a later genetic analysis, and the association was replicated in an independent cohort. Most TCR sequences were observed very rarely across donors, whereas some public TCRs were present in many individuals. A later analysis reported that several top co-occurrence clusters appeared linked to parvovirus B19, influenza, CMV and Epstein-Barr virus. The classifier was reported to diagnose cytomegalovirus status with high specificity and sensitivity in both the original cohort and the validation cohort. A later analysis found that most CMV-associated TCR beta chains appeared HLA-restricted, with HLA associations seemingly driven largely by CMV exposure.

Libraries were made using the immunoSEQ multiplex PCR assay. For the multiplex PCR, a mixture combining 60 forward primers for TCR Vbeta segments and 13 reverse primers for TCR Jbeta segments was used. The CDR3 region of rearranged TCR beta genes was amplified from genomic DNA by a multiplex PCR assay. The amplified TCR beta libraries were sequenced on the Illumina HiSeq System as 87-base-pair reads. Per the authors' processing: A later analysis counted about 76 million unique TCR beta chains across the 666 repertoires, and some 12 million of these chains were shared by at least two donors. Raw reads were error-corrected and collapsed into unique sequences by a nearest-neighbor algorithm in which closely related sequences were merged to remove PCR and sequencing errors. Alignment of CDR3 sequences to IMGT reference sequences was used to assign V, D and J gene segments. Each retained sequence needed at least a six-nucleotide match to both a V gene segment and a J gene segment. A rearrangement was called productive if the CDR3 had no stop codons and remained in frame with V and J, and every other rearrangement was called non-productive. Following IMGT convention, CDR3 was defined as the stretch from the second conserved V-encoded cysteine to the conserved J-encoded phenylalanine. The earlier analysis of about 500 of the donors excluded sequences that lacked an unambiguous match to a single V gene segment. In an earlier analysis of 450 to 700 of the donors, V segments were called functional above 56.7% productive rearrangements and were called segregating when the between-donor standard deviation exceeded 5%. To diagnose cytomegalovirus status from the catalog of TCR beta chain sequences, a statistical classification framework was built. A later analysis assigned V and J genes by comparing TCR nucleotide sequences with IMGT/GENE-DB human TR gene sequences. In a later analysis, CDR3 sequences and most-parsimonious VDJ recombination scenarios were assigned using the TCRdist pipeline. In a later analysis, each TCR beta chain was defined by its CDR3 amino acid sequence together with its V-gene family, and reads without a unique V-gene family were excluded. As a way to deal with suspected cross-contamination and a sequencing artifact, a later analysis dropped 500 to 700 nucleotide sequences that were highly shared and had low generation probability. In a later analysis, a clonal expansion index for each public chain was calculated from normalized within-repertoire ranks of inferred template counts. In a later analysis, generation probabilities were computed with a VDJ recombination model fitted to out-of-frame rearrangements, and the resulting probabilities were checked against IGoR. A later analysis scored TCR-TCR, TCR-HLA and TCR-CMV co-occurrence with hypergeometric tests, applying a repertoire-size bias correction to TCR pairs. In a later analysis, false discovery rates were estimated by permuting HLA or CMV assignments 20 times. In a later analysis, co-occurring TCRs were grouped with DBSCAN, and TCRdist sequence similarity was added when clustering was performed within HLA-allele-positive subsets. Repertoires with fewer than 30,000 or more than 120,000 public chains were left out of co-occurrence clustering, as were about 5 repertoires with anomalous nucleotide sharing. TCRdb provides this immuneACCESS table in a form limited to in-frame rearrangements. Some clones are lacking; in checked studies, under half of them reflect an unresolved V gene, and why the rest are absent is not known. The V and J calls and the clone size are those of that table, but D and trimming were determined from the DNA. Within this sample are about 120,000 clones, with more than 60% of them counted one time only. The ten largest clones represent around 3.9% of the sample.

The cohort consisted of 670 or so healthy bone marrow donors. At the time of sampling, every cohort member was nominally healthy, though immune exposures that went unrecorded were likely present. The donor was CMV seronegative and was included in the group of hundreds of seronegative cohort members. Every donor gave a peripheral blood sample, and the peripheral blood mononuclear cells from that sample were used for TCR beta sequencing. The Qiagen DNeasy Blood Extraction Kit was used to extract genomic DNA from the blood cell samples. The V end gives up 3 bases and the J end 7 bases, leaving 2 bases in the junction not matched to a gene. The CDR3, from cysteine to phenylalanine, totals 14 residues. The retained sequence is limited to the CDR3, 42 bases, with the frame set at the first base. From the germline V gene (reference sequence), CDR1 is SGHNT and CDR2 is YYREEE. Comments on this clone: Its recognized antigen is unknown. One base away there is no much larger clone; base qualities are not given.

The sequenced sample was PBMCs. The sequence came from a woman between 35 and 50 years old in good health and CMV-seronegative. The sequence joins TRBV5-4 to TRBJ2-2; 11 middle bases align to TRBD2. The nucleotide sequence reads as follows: TGTGCCAGCAGCTCCGGGACTAGCGGCGGGGAGCTGTTTTTT. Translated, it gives CASSSGTSGGELFF.